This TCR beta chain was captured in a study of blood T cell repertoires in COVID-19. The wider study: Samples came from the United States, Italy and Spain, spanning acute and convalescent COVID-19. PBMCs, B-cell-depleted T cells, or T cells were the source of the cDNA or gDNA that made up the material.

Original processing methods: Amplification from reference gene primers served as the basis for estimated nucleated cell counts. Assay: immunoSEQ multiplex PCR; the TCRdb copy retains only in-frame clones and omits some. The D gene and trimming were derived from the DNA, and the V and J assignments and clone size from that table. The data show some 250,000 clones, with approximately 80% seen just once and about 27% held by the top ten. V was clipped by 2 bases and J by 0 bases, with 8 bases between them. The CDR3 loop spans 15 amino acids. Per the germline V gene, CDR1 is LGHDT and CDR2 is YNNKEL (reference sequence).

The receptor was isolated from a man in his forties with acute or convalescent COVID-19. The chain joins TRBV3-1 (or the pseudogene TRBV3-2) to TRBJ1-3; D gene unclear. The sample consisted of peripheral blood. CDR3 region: CASSQNSVSGNTIYF. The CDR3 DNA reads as TGTGCCAGCAGCCAAAACAGTGTCTCTGGAAACACCATATATTTT.